These 11 T cell receptor beta chains share one sample of origin, sequenced in a study of cytomegalovirus exposure and HLA in healthy donors. A multiplex PCR was run with 60 Vbeta primers and 13 Jbeta primers. Profiled with immunoSEQ multiplex PCR; TCRdb holds only in-frame clones, not every one. The sample contains 140,000 to 150,000 clones, approximately 78% of which appear only once. Material: PBMCs. Receptors originate from a female donor in good health and CMV-seronegative.

The genes are TRBV5-1 and TRBJ2-1; D ambiguous. Germline lookup yields CDR1 SGHRS and CDR2 YFSETQ. Trimming shortened V by 2 bases and J by 2 bases, and 8 bases separated the two germline ends. This CDR3 region has 14 residues. CDR3 bases: TGCGCCAGCAGCTTTCCTGGCACCTACAATGAGCAGTTCTTC. It yields the protein CASSFPGTYNEQFF. Full variable domain (remainder filled in from reference TRBV5-1 and TRBJ2-1): KAGVTQTPRYLIKTRGQQVTLSCSPISGHRSVSWYQQTPGQGLQFLFEYFSETQRNKGNFPGRFSGRQFSNSRSEMNVSTLELGDSALYLCASSFPGTYNEQFFGPGTRLTVL.

The chain recombines TRBV15 with TRBJ2-3; TRBD1 agrees at 11 bases. The CDR3 runs to 16 residues. In germline, CDR1 is LNHNV, CDR2 YYDKDF (reference sequence). With V trimmed by 6 bases and J by 4 bases, 9 bases remained unmatched. The chain's CDR3 is CATRYPGQGEADTQYF. CDR3 sequence (DNA): TGTGCCACCAGGTACCCGGGACAGGGGGAAGCAGATACGCAGTATTTT. Full variable domain (remainder filled in from reference TRBV15 and TRBJ2-3): DAMVIQNPRYQVTQFGKPVTLSCSQTLNHNVMYWYQQKSSQAPKLLFHYYDKDFNNEADTPDNFQSRRPNTSFCFLDIRSPGLGDTAMYLCATRYPGQGEADTQYFGPGTRLTVL.

This chain uses TRBV12-1 with TRBJ2-1; the table's TRBD2 call for D was not verified on the DNA. TRBV12-1 constitutes a pseudogene. The CDR3 has 20 amino acids. CDR3 in amino acids: CASSNSFPAGGPHSYNEQFF. CDR3 DNA: TGTGCCAGCAGCAATTCGTTCCCAGCGGGGGGACCACACTCCTACAATGAGCAGTTCTTC.

The rearrangement joins TRBV6-5 to TRBJ1-2, with 8 nucleotides matching TRBD1. Trimming removed 6 bases from V and 1 base from J; junction bases left unmatched: 7. Germline lookup yields CDR1 MNHEY and CDR2 SVGAGI. This CDR3 has 15 amino acids. The CDR3 coding sequence is TGTGCCAGCAGGGGACAGGTTGAGAATAACTATGGCTACACCTTC. Translating it yields CASRGQVENNYGYTF.

This chain joins TRBV29-1 and TRBJ1-4; 7 nucleotides agree with TRBD1. Germline-derived CDR1 and CDR2 are SQVTM and ANQGSEA. This CDR3 contains 16 residues. V lost 4 bases to trimming and J lost 0 bases; unmatched junction nucleotides: 8. As DNA, the CDR3 is TGCAGCGTTGGCGGGACAGATATTGCAACTAATGAAAAACTGTTTTTT. It codes for CSVGGTDIATNEKLFF.

This chain joins TRBV28 and TRBJ1-3, with D possibly TRBD1 on 5 matching bases. CDR1 and CDR2 (germline): MDHEN, SYDVKM. The CDR3 extends over 17 amino acids. Trimming shortened V by 4 bases and J by 2 bases, and 18 bases separated the two germline ends. This CDR3 is CASSSTGLTGPGNTIYF. DNA of the CDR3: TGTGCCAGCAGTTCAACCGGCCTAACAGGTCCTGGAAACACCATATATTTT.

This clone was picked up a small number of times. In the same sample, other DNA sequences code for this CDR3. The V and J genes are TRBV6-1 and TRBJ1-5, with 9 bases lining up with TRBD1. This CDR3 contains 13 residues. Per the germline V gene, CDR1 is MNHNS and CDR2 is SASEGT. Trimming removed 6 bases from V and 7 bases from J; junction bases left unmatched: 4. The CDR3 coding sequence is TGTGCCAGCAGGGGACAGGGAACGCAGCCCCAGCATTTT. Translating gives CASRGQGTQPQHF.

The J gene is TRBJ2-3, the V gene TRBV5-1; D is ambiguous. Per the germline V gene, CDR1 is SGHRS and CDR2 is YFSETQ. Trimming shortened V by 4 bases and J by 6 bases, and 12 bases separated the two germline ends. This CDR3 is 13 amino acids long. CDR3 nucleotides: TGCGCCAGCAGCCCAAGACCCGGGGATACGCAGTATTTT. Its translation: CASSPRPGDTQYF.

The chain links TRBV11-2 to TRBJ1-2; TRBD1 matches 9 bases. Trimming at V came to 2 bases and at J to 4 bases, leaving 5 bases not matched to a gene. In germline, CDR1 is SGHAT, CDR2 FQNNGV. This CDR3 region has 15 residues. The CDR3 protein is CASSLIWTGAYGYTF. CDR3 nucleotides: TGTGCCAGCAGCTTAATTTGGACAGGGGCCTATGGCTACACCTTC.

This clone was recorded once. The rearrangement joins TRBV27 to TRBJ2-7; 9 bases fit TRBD1. The CDR3 spans 15 residues. From germline, CDR1 is MNHEY and CDR2 SMNVEV (reference sequence). The V and J ends lost 3 bases and 0 bases, in that order; junction bases with no gene match: 3. CDR3 sequence (DNA): TGTGCCAGCAGTTTCCGGGACAGGGTCTCCTACGAGCAGTACTTC. It specifies CASSFRDRVSYEQYF.

The CDR3 sequence is CASSFTGTPTTGGELFF. The CDR3, as DNA: TGTGCCAGCAGCTTCACCGGGACTCCCACAACGGGCGGGGAGCTGTTTTTT. V is TRBV9 and J is TRBJ2-2, with a possible D match to TRBD2 (6 bases). Germline V gene sequence: CDR1 SGDLS, CDR2 YYNGEE. CDR3 size: 17 residues. The V gene lost 4 bases and the J gene lost 7 bases, with 23 bases spanning the gap.